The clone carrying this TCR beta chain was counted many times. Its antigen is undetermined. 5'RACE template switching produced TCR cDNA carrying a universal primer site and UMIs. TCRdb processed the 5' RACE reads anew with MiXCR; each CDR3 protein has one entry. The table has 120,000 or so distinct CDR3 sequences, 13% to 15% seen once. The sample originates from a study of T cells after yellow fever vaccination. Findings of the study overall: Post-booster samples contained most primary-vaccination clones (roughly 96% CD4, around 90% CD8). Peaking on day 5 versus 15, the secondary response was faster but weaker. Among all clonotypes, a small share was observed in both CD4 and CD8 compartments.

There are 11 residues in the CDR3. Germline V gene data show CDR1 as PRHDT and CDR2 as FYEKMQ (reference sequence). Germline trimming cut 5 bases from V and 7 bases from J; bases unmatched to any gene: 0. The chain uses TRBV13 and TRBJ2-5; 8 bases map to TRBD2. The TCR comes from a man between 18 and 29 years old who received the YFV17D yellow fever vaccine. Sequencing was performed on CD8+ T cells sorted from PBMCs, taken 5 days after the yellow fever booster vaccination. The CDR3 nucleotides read TGTGCCAGCAGCGCGGGGGGGACCCAGTACTTC. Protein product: CASSAGGTQYF. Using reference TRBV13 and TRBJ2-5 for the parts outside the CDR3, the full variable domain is AAGVIQSPRHLIKEKRETATLKCYPIPRHDTVYWYQQGPGQDPQFLISFYEKMQSDKGSIPDRFSAQQFSDYHSELNMSSLELGDSALYFCASSAGGTQYFGPGTRLLVL.